This T cell receptor beta chain appears in the sequencing data of a study of PD-1 blockade in mismatch repair-deficient tumors (dated by TCRdb to about 2017). Regarding the research as a whole: Between late 2013 and 2016, the trial enrolled 86 consecutive patients with eleven to twelve types of mismatch repair-deficient cancer, all of whom had received prior treatment and were progressing. Tumor-associated T cell clones in the peripheral blood of patients responding to PD-1 blockade were tracked using deep sequencing of TCR CDR3 regions. What the authors observed across the whole study: Clones residing in the tumor, which were often undetectable in blood before treatment, expanded quickly after pembrolizumab and then contracted, generally before radiologic responses.

The method behind the library was the immunoSEQ multiplex PCR assay. TCRdb carries this immuneACCESS record with in-frame sequences only. Its versions omit some clonotypes, under half of them owing to an unresolved V gene in the studies checked, with the rest unexplained. The sample yields more than 85,000 clones; 65% to 85% were counted once. The top ten hold 6.3% of the sample. For every enrolled patient, mismatch repair deficiency was confirmed by either polymerase chain reaction or immunohistochemistry. TCR sequencing was carried out for three patients who responded to pembrolizumab therapy. In the phase II trial, pembrolizumab PD-1 blockade was tested prospectively in advanced mismatch repair-deficient cancers, no matter which tissue of origin the cancers came from. Serial peripheral blood T cell samples were collected before and at multiple times after starting PD-1 blockade. Blood sampling times were reported as weeks after the first pembrolizumab dose.

Turning to this clone: The clone's antigen remains unknown. Nothing much larger sits one base from this clone, and base qualities are not available.

Trimming removed 0 bases from V and 9 bases from J, leaving 19 bases between the germline ends. The CDR3 numbers 16 residues from cysteine through phenylalanine. CDR3 DNA only is kept here, 48 bases in frame from base 1. Reading the germline V gene gives CDR1 SGDLS and CDR2 YYNGEE. Sequences were derived from peripheral blood, sampled roughly eight months after starting pembrolizumab. The sequence is built from TRBV9 and TRBJ2-1, with the identity of the D gene unclear. This sequence originates from an adult with mismatch repair-deficient cancer. The DNA sequence is given as TGTGCCAGCAGCGTAGATGTTAGCCACACTCTGGGTGAGCAGTTCTTC. Its product reads: CASSVDVSHTLGEQFF. The variable domain in full, with residues beyond the CDR3 obtained from the reference TRBV9 and TRBJ2-1 genes, is DSGVTQTPKHLITATGQRVTLRCSPRSGDLSVYWYQQSLDQGLQFLIQYYNGEERAKGNILERFSAQQFPDLHSELNLSSLELGDSALYFCASSVDVSHTLGEQFFGPGTRLTVL.